This T cell receptor beta chain was observed in a study of blood T cell repertoires in COVID-19. CDR1 is ENHRY, CDR2 SYGVKD, per germline. Deletions cut 6 bases from V and 5 bases from J, with 14 bases between. The CDR3 runs 13 residues. Sequencing used immunoSEQ multiplex PCR; TCRdb keeps in-frame clones, though not all of them. The data hold around 280,000 clones, with roughly 91% observed a single time. The count of this clone is one. The TCR comes from a woman aged 25 to 39 with COVID-19, enrolled during active disease. The sample consisted of peripheral blood. The chain joins TRBV10-3 to TRBJ2-7, with D hard to call. The CDR3 nucleotides are TGTGCCATCAGCGTGGGCAGTGTCCACGAGCAGTACTTC. The encoded protein is CAISVGSVHEQYF.